This entry is about one T cell receptor (beta chain). This specimen belongs to a study of CD8 T cells in Susac syndrome. The V end was cut by 0 bases, the J end by 4 bases, with 12 bases between. The germline V gene has CDR1 SQVTM and CDR2 ANQGSEA. The length of the CDR3 is 14 residues. The multiple sclerosis control cohort comprised treatment-naive individuals presenting with stable or active relapsing-remitting disease. Bulk CD8+ and CD4+ cells came from magnetic negative isolation; CD8+ TEMRA by FACS. RNA totalling roughly 0.45 to 1 ug underwent reverse transcription with random hexamers. An immunoSEQ multiplex PCR generated amplified TCR beta CDR3 products spanning 54 Vbeta and 13 Jbeta. A single record per CDR3 protein comes from TCRdb applying MiXCR to the immunoSEQ multiplex PCR reads. This table holds about 210,000 distinct CDR3 sequences, roughly 96% found once.

The TCR sequence derives from a human donor with multiple sclerosis. The sequencing sample was made of CD4+ T cells from PBMCs. The gene calls are TRBV29-1 and TRBJ1-1, with no clear D. CDR3 sequence (DNA): TGCAGCGTTGAAGAGGGTGGCGGGCCCACTGAAGCTTTCTTT. Encoded protein: CSVEEGGGPTEAFF.